Each of the 13 T cell receptor beta chains below was sequenced from the same sample in a study of blood T cell repertoires in COVID-19. Assay used: immunoSEQ multiplex PCR; TCRdb lists only in-frame clones, some missing. The sample holds around 100,000 clones, more than 80% seen once. What was sequenced was peripheral blood. These receptors were obtained from a man at least 80 years old with COVID-19, enrolled during active disease.

The V call is TRBV2, the J call TRBJ2-7; 8 bases agree with TRBD1. The junction had 6 bases not matched to a gene; V was cut back by 6 bases and J by 2 bases. Germline V gene sequence: CDR1 SNHLY, CDR2 FYNNEI. The CDR3 totals 14 residues. CDR3 sequence: CASRTGQGTYEQYF. The CDR3 DNA follows: TGTGCCAGCAGAACCGGACAGGGAACCTACGAGCAGTACTTC. The variable domain in full, with the rest retrieved from reference TRBV2 and TRBJ2-7, is EPEVTQTPSHQVTQMGQEVILRCVPISNHLYFYWYRQILGQKVEFLVSFYNNEISEKSEIFDDQFSVERPDGSNFTLKIRSTKLEDSAMYFCASRTGQGTYEQYFGPGTRLTVT.

This clone was seen more than once but under ten times. CDR3 sequence: CASSSRVPGPEQYF. Written as DNA, the CDR3 is TGTGCCAGCAGCTCCAGGGTCCCCGGCCCCGAGCAGTACTTC. This rearrangement joins TRBV7-2 to TRBJ2-7; tentatively, D is TRBD1 (5 bases). V gave up 4 bases and J gave up 6 bases, with 16 bases separating them. Looked up from germline, CDR1 is SGHTA and CDR2 is FQGNSA. This CDR3 is 14 amino acids long.

The rearrangement joins TRBV28 to TRBJ1-4; 7 positions agree with TRBD1. Germline loops: CDR1 MDHEN, CDR2 SYDVKM. CDR3 size: 16 residues. V was pared by 5 bases and J by 0 bases, with 6 bases of the junction left unmatched. For the CDR3, the DNA is TGTGCCAGCAGTCCCACGCAGGGGGCAACTAATGAAAAACTGTTTTTT. Its translation is CASSPTQGATNEKLFF. Looking up the rest from reference TRBV28 and TRBJ1-4 gives the full variable domain: DVKVTQSSRYLVKRTGEKVFLECVQDMDHENMFWYRQDPGLGLRLIYFSYDVKMKEKGDIPEGYSVSREKKERFSLILESASTNQTSMYLCASSPTQGATNEKLFFGSGTQLSVL.

The CDR3 protein is CAWSSPKPGSSYEQYF. As DNA, the CDR3 is TGTGCCTGGAGTTCCCCTAAGCCGGGGAGCTCCTACGAGCAGTACTTC. The chain recombines TRBV30 with TRBJ2-7, with D possibly matching TRBD2 (5 bases). This CDR3 is 16 amino acids long. The ends were cut back, 2 bases at V and 0 bases at J, with 17 bases in the middle. Germline V lookup: CDR1 GTSNPN, CDR2 SVGIG (reference sequence).

The genes are TRBV25-1 and TRBJ1-1; D gene ambiguous. CDR1 and CDR2 (germline): MGHDK, SYGVNS. The CDR3 length is 16 residues. Deletions cut 3 bases from V and 4 bases from J, with 18 bases between. This chain's CDR3 is CASSDPTASGVTEAFF. The CDR3 region has the DNA TGTGCCAGCAGTGACCCGACGGCTTCAGGTGTCACTGAAGCTTTCTTT.

The chain joins TRBV5-1 to TRBJ1-1; TRBD1 is a possible D gene (6 bases). The germline CDR1 and CDR2 sequences are SGHRS and YFSETQ. Between the trimmed V and J ends, which lost 3 bases and 6 bases, there was a span of 18 bases. CDR3 length: 15 residues. The CDR3 loop is CASSSEGHGVSEAFF. CDR3 nucleotide sequence: TGCGCCAGCAGCTCCGAGGGACACGGGGTCTCTGAAGCTTTCTTT.

This clone is a singleton in its sample. The chain employs TRBV20-1 and TRBJ1-2; D not resolved. Looked up from germline, CDR1 is DFQATT and CDR2 is SNEGSKA (reference sequence). The CDR3 is 13 amino acids. The germline V and J ends were trimmed by 3 bases and 5 bases, with 13 bases remaining between them. CDR3: CSASHFGEYGYTF. The CDR3, as DNA: TGCAGTGCTAGTCATTTTGGAGAGTATGGCTACACCTTC.

V and J are TRBV10-2 and TRBJ1-4, with no clear D. V was pared by 6 bases and J by 11 bases, with 16 bases between. This CDR3 comprises 13 residues. Germline CDR1 reads WSHSY; CDR2 reads SAAADI. The CDR3 region is CASSMWVLQKLFF. Here the CDR3 DNA reads TGCGCCAGCAGCATGTGGGTTCTACAGAAACTGTTTTTT.

The chain is built from TRBV18 and TRBJ2-5; no firm D call. With 6 bases removed from V and 3 bases from J, the gap between germline ends came to 5 bases. The CDR3 consists of 11 residues. Germline V gene sequence: CDR1 KGHSH, CDR2 LQKENI. The CDR3 region is CASSSEETQYF. The CDR3 DNA follows: TGTGCCAGCTCCTCCGAAGAGACCCAGTACTTC.

The V call is TRBV15, the J call TRBJ2-2, with 10 bases fitting TRBD2. The J segment lost 4 bases and the V segment lost 1 base, leaving 21 bases of the junction unmatched. CDR3 length: 22 residues. Germline V lookup: CDR1 LNHNV, CDR2 YYDKDF (reference sequence). CDR3 nucleotides: TGTGCCACCAGCAGAGCTTTGAGGACAGGGAAGTTAGCGGGAGGCGTCACCGGGGAGCTGTTTTTT. As protein: CATSRALRTGKLAGGVTGELFF.

This clone was counted a single time. This chain connects TRBV6-1 to TRBJ1-5; TRBD1 matches 7 bases. The germline V gene encodes CDR1 MNHNS and CDR2 SASEGT. V shed 2 bases and J 1 base; nucleotides not matched to a gene: 5. The CDR3 covers 16 residues. The CDR3 here is CASSETGAMSNQPQHF. The CDR3 DNA sequence: TGTGCCAGCAGTGAAACAGGGGCGATGAGCAATCAGCCCCAGCATTTT.

This clone has only one observation. The genes are TRBV10-3 and TRBJ2-6; TRBD2 aligns across 7 bases. V was clipped by 6 bases and J by 1 base; unmatched bases: 9. The V gene's germline CDR1 is ENHRY and CDR2 SYGVKD. The CDR3 covers 17 residues. CDR3 in DNA: TGTGCCATCAGGGACACCCCCGGGGGGTCTGGGGCCAACGTCCTGACTTTC. This codes for CAIRDTPGGSGANVLTF.

The V and J genes are TRBV27 and TRBJ2-6, with TRBD2 as a possible D gene (6 bases). The CDR3 runs 13 residues. The germline CDR1 and CDR2 sequences are MNHEY and SMNVEV (reference sequence). The V and J ends lost 10 bases and 1 base respectively, with 8 bases between them. The CDR3 loop reads CATRGSGANVLTF. The CDR3 DNA sequence: TGTGCCACACGGGGGTCTGGGGCCAACGTCCTGACTTTC.